These 14 T cell receptor beta chains were all obtained from the same sample, sequenced in a study of cytomegalovirus exposure and HLA in healthy donors. 60 Vbeta and 13 Jbeta primers were used in PCR. Method: immunoSEQ multiplex PCR; TCRdb's copy keeps in-frame clones and lacks some. Its clone listing holds 200,000 to 250,000 clones. The sequenced sample was PBMCs. These receptors all come from a girl between 2 and 10 years old in good health and CMV-seropositive.

This rearrangement joins TRBV28 to TRBJ2-3; tentative D call: TRBD1 (5 bases). This CDR3 contains 14 residues. Trimming took off 6 bases at V and 6 bases at J, with 16 bases between the two ends. Per the germline V gene, CDR1 is MDHEN and CDR2 is SYDVKM. CDR3 nucleotides: TGTGCCAGCAGAGACAGTGACTTAGGGGATACGCAGTATTTT. Protein sequence: CASRDSDLGDTQYF.

The chain employs TRBV7-2 and TRBJ2-7; 8 bases fit TRBD1. The V and J ends lost 5 bases and 1 base, in that order; junction bases with no gene match: 7. This CDR3 is built from 15 residues. Looked up from germline, CDR1 is SGHTA and CDR2 is FQGNSA. Here the CDR3 reads CASSPKDRDSYEQYF. In nucleotides, the CDR3 is TGTGCCAGCAGCCCGAAGGACAGGGATTCCTACGAGCAGTACTTC.

CDR3: CASSLNNEQYF. The DNA for the CDR3 is TGTGCCAGCAGCCTCAACAACGAGCAGTACTTC. The V gene is TRBV5-4, the J gene TRBJ2-7; D unclear. Germline-derived CDR1 and CDR2 are SGHNT and YYREEE (reference sequence). This CDR3 is built from 11 residues. Between the trimmed V and J ends, which lost 4 bases and 5 bases, there was a span of 7 bases.

The chain is built from TRBV18 and TRBJ2-7; 11 nucleotides agree with TRBD2. V dropped 2 bases and J dropped 2; count of bases not matched to a gene: 11. From germline, CDR1 is KGHSH and CDR2 LQKENI. The length of the CDR3 is 18 residues. CDR3 nucleotides: TGTGCCAGCTCACCAAGGAGAGGACTAGCGGGCATTGCCTACGAGCAGTACTTC. It yields the protein CASSPRRGLAGIAYEQYF.

The chain couples TRBV27 to TRBJ2-5; weak D call: TRBD1 (5 bases). Germline CDR1 and CDR2: MNHEY and SMNVEV (reference sequence). Trimming removed 6 bases from V and 1 base from J, with 12 bases in between. This CDR3 is built from 14 residues. The CDR3 coding sequence is TGTGCCAGCAGCCCAAGACAGACCCAAGAGACCCAGTACTTC. Protein product: CASSPRQTQETQYF.

The V call is TRBV7-9, the J call TRBJ2-2; the D gene is possibly TRBD2 (5 bases). Germline V gives CDR1 SEHNR, CDR2 FQNEAQ (reference sequence). The CDR3 is 15 residues long. Trimming cost V 0 bases and J 3 bases, with 8 bases left between them. The CDR3 DNA reads as TGTGCCAGCAGCTTAGCGGGAGCGTACACCGGGGAGCTGTTTTTT. It codes for CASSLAGAYTGELFF.

The chain employs TRBV7-8 and TRBJ2-7; perhaps TRBD2 as D (6 bases). V lost 1 base and J 4 bases, leaving 8 bases between the germline ends. CDR1 is SGHVS and CDR2 is FQNEAQ in the germline V gene. The CDR3 length is 13 residues. The CDR3 bases are TGTGCCAGCAGCTTAGGGGGGGAGTACGAGCAGTACTTC. Translation gives CASSLGGEYEQYF.

This rearrangement joins TRBV28 to TRBJ1-3; 8 bases agree with TRBD1. Unmatched junction bases numbered 13, after V lost 6 bases and J lost 0 bases. In germline, CDR1 is MDHEN, CDR2 SYDVKM. The CDR3 covers 18 residues. The CDR3 protein is CASSFGTTGAYSGNTIYF. CDR3 nucleotides: TGTGCCAGCAGCTTTGGGACGACAGGGGCTTACTCTGGAAACACCATATATTTT. The full variable domain, in which reference TRBV28 and TRBJ1-3 provide the parts outside the CDR3, is DVKVTQSSRYLVKRTGEKVFLECVQDMDHENMFWYRQDPGLGLRLIYFSYDVKMKEKGDIPEGYSVSREKKERFSLILESASTNQTSMYLCASSFGTTGAYSGNTIYFGEGSWLTVV.

The V call is TRBV7-9, the J call TRBJ2-3, with 13 bases fitting TRBD2. V dropped 5 bases and J dropped 4; count of bases not matched to a gene: 3. The germline V gene encodes CDR1 SEHNR and CDR2 FQNEAQ (reference sequence). The CDR3 contains 15 residues. CDR3 loop: CASSPLAGGSDTQYF. The CDR3 coding sequence is TGTGCCAGCAGCCCACTAGCGGGAGGGTCAGATACGCAGTATTTT.

This chain joins TRBV28 and TRBJ2-1; perhaps TRBD1 as D (7 bases). The ends were cut back, 6 bases at V and 7 bases at J, with 22 bases in the middle. CDR3 size: 16 residues. From germline, CDR1 is MDHEN and CDR2 SYDVKM. CDR3 nucleotide sequence: TGTGCCAGCAGCGTCAGGGGGGAAACCTTTCGGAATGAGCAGTTCTTC. Translation gives CASSVRGETFRNEQFF.

The chain links TRBV19 to TRBJ2-7; 7 bases line up with TRBD1. J gave up 0 bases and V 9 bases, and 8 bases lay outside the gene matches. The CDR3 covers 14 residues. CDR1 and CDR2 (germline): LNHDA, SQIVND (reference sequence). The CDR3 sequence is CASRDRAFSYEQYF. CDR3 sequence (DNA): TGTGCCAGCCGCGACAGGGCCTTCTCCTACGAGCAGTACTTC.

This chain joins TRBV18 and TRBJ1-2, with D possibly matching TRBD1 (5 bases). With 5 bases removed from V and 3 bases from J, the gap between germline ends came to 16 bases. The germline V gene has CDR1 KGHSH and CDR2 LQKENI. The CDR3 covers 15 residues. CDR3 sequence (DNA): TGTGCCAGCTCAAGTGCTCGTACAGGAGACTATGGCTACACCTTC. Amino acid sequence: CASSSARTGDYGYTF.

The V call is TRBV29-1, the J call TRBJ1-1; possibly TRBD1 for D (6 bases). Per the germline V gene, CDR1 is SQVTM and CDR2 is ANQGSEA. This CDR3 has 12 residues. With 6 bases removed from V and 4 bases from J, the gap between germline ends came to 12 bases. CDR3 bases: TGCAGCGTGGGTCGAGGGGGCACTGAAGCTTTCTTT. Encoded protein: CSVGRGGTEAFF. Using reference TRBV29-1 and TRBJ1-1 for the parts outside the CDR3, the full variable domain is SAVISQKPSRDICQRGTSLTIQCQVDSQVTMMFWYRQQPGQSLTLIATANQGSEATYESGFVIDKFPISRPNLTFSTLTVSNMSPEDSSIYLCSVGRGGTEAFFGQGTRLTVV.

The CDR3 coding sequence is TGTGCCAGCAGCCTGACTAGCGGGGGAGGCAATGAGCAGTTCTTC. Encoded protein: CASSLTSGGGNEQFF. The chain employs TRBV5-4 and TRBJ2-1, with 12 bases identical to TRBD2. The length of the CDR3 is 15 residues. V dropped 4 bases and J dropped 6; count of bases not matched to a gene: 5. Per germline, CDR1 SGHNT and CDR2 YYREEE (reference sequence).